The rows below give T cell receptor beta chains drawn from one sample of a study of T cell responses to AZD1222 COVID-19 vaccine. TCRdb's copy holds only in-frame clones and misses some; the assay was immunoSEQ multiplex PCR. The data contain tens of thousands of clones, 90% of them singletons. Specimen: peripheral blood, collected on day 0 of AZD1222 vaccination. The receptors derive from an adult in good health. Both conserved end residues are part of each CDR3. Each record gives: clone size, V gene, J gene, D gene, CDR3 protein, CDR3 DNA. D genes are given only for firm matches. Expanded clones get a size class; other rows say once, few or many, or leave the size out.

NA	TRBV3-1/TRBV3-2	TRBJ1-1	NA	CASSPGSGRGTEAFF	TGTGCCAGCAGCCCCGGGAGCGGACGCGGAACTGAAGCTTTCTTT
NA	TRBV6-5	TRBJ1-2	TRBD1	CASSHTDRGGYTF	TGTGCCAGCAGCCACACGGACAGGGGAGGCTACACCTTC
NA	TRBV18	TRBJ1-5	NA	CASSRTLEGNQPQHF	TGTGCCAGCTCCCGGACCTTAGAGGGCAATCAGCCCCAGCATTTT
NA	TRBV5-4	TRBJ2-2	NA	CASSLAEAGNTGELFF	TGTGCCAGCAGCTTGGCAGAGGCGGGTAACACCGGGGAGCTGTTTTTT
NA	TRBV7-8	TRBJ1-3	NA	CASSFVGDSGNTIYF	TGTGCCAGCAGCTTTGTAGGGGACTCTGGAAACACCATATATTTT
NA	TRBV2	TRBJ1-5	TRBD1	CASMAGQFNQPQHF	TGTGCCAGCATGGCGGGACAGTTTAATCAGCCCCAGCATTTT
NA	TRBV7-9	TRBJ2-7	NA	CASSPEGTRFVAGQYF	TGTGCCAGCAGCCCCGAAGGGACACGATTCGTGGCAGGGCAGTACTTC
NA	TRBV5-1	TRBJ2-7	NA	CATSGDGRYEQYF	TGCGCCACCAGCGGAGACGGCCGCTACGAGCAGTACTTC
NA	TRBV5-6	TRBJ2-7	NA	CASRGVSYEQYF	TGTGCCAGCAGAGGAGTCTCCTACGAGCAGTACTTC
few	TRBV23-1	TRBJ1-2	NA	CASSQSWPFGTNYGYTF	TGCGCCAGCAGTCAATCGTGGCCGTTTGGAACTAACTATGGCTACACCTTC
few	TRBV3-1/TRBV3-2	TRBJ2-7	TRBD2	CASSQDGSGTAYEQYF	TGTGCCAGCAGTCAGGATGGTAGCGGGACGGCCTACGAGCAGTACTTC
NA	TRBV13	TRBJ1-1	NA	CASSQAGDGNTEAFF	TGTGCCAGCAGCCAAGCAGGGGATGGGAACACTGAAGCTTTCTTT
NA	TRBV9	TRBJ1-1	NA	CASSGGGKTEAFF	TGTGCCAGCAGCGGAGGAGGGAAAACTGAAGCTTTCTTT
NA	TRBV28	TRBJ2-4	NA	CASSFGYIQYF	TGTGCCAGCAGTTTCGGGTACATTCAGTACTTC
few	TRBV19	TRBJ1-2	NA	CASRMGYYGYTF	TGTGCCAGTAGGATGGGCTACTATGGCTACACCTTC
NA	TRBV7-3	TRBJ1-1	NA	CASSFGKNTEAFF	TGTGCCAGCAGCTTTGGGAAGAACACTGAAGCTTTCTTT
NA	TRBV29-1	TRBJ2-7	TRBD2	CSVETSGSYEQYF	TGCAGCGTAGAGACTAGCGGGAGTTACGAGCAGTACTTC
NA	TRBV5-4	TRBJ1-3	NA	CASSVGGIGGNTIYF	TGTGCCAGCAGCGTCGGGGGAATCGGTGGAAACACCATATATTTT
NA	TRBV5-4	TRBJ2-2	NA	CASSLGQPTGELFF	TGTGCCAGCAGCTTGGGACAGCCGACCGGGGAGCTGTTTTTT
once	TRBV4-2	TRBJ2-1	NA	CASSFPGGNEQFF	TGTGCCAGCAGCTTCCCGGGTGGCAATGAGCAGTTCTTC
NA	TRBV5-1	TRBJ1-4	NA	CASSLAGQKNEKLFF	TGCGCCAGCAGCTTGGCGGGGCAGAAGAATGAAAAACTGTTTTTT
NA	TRBV30	TRBJ1-3	NA	CAWTSGSGRGNTIYF	TGTGCCTGGACCTCAGGATCGGGGCGCGGAAACACCATATATTTT
once	TRBV19	TRBJ1-2	NA	CASSTAGANYGYTF	TGTGCCAGTAGTACTGCAGGGGCTAACTATGGCTACACCTTC
NA	TRBV9	TRBJ2-7	NA	CASSVQDSTYEQYF	TGTGCCAGCAGCGTGCAGGACTCAACCTACGAGCAGTACTTC
NA	TRBV18	TRBJ1-1	NA	CASSRMNTEAFF	TGTGCCAGCTCACGTATGAACACTGAAGCTTTCTTT
NA	TRBV6-5	TRBJ1-5	NA	CASSSRYDQPQHF	TGTGCCAGCAGTTCTCGTTACGATCAGCCCCAGCATTTT
NA	TRBV15	TRBJ2-3	NA	CATSRLPGRITDTQYF	TGTGCCACCAGCAGGCTTCCGGGACGAATCACAGATACGCAGTATTTT